This T cell receptor (beta chain) is from a study of control samples from healthy donors and cancer patients. The CDR3 consists of 16 residues. Germline loops: CDR1 SGHTA, CDR2 FQGNSA. The ends lost 5 bases at V and 5 bases at J; junction bases unmatched: 9. The data were produced by immunoSEQ multiplex PCR, yet TCRdb's version contains in-frame clones alone and is incomplete. Found here are about 120,000 clones, 70% to 90% of them singletons; the top ten hold roughly 40%. The receptor comes from a man between 50 and 59 years old in good health. The chain recombines TRBV7-2 with TRBJ2-3; 11 bases fit TRBD2. Specimen: blood. DNA for the CDR3: TGTGCCAGCAGCCACATTACTAGCGGGGGTTTAGATACGCAGTATTTT. Translated: CASSHITSGGLDTQYF.